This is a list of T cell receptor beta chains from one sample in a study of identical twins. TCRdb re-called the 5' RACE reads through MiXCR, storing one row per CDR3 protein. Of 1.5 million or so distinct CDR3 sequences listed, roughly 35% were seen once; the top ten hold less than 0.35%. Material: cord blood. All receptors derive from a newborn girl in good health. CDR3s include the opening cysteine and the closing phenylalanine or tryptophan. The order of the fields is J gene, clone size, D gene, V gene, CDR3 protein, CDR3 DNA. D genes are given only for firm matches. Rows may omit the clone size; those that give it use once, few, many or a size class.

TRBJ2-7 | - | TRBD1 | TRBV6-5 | CASSYSDRGYEQYF | TGTGCCAGCAGTTACTCGGACAGGGGCTACGAGCAGTACTTC
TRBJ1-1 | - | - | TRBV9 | CASSVVRGGRFTEAFF | TGTGCCAGCAGCGTAGTGAGGGGAGGGCGATTCACTGAAGCTTTCTTT
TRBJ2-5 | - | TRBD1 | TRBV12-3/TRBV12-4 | CASSFGIGQAQETQYF | TGTGCCAGCAGTTTTGGGATCGGACAGGCCCAAGAGACCCAGTACTTC
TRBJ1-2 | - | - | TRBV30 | CAWSGFRPGPSGDCGYTF | TGTGCCTGGAGCGGATTCCGACCGGGGCCCTCGGGGGACTGTGGCTACACCTTC
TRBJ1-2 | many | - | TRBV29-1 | CSARRYGYTF | TGCAGCGCTCGACGGTATGGCTACACCTTC
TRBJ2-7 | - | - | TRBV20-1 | CSALDGYEQYF | TGCAGTGCCCTGGACGGCTACGAGCAGTACTTC
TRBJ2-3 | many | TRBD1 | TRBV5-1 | CASSLGQGADTQYF | TGCGCCAGCAGCTTGGGACAGGGGGCAGATACGCAGTATTTT
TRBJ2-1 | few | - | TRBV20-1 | CSASQNPGVEQFF | TGCAGTGCTAGCCAAAATCCAGGGGTCGAGCAGTTCTTC
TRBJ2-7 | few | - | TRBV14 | CASSQDRGAGYEQYF | TGTGCCAGCAGCCAAGATCGTGGTGCTGGCTACGAGCAGTACTTC
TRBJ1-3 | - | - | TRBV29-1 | CSVGKTGGSSGNTIYF | TGCAGCGTTGGCAAGACGGGGGGAAGCTCTGGAAACACCATATATTTT
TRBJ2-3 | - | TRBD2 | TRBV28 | CASGGLAGTDRQYF | TGTGCCAGCGGGGGACTAGCGGGCACAGATAGGCAGTATTTT
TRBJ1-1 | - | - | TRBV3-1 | CASSQNRDAFF | TGTGCCAGCAGCCAAAACAGGGATGCTTTCTTT
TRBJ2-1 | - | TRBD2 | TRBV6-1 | CASSEASGRYNEQFF | TGTGCCAGCAGTGAAGCTAGCGGGAGGTACAATGAGCAGTTCTTC
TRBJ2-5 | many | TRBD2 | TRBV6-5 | CASTDGTTQETQYF | TGTGCCAGCACCGACGGGACTACACAAGAGACCCAGTACTTC
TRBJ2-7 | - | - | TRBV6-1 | CASRARGDNEQYF | TGTGCCAGCAGGGCTAGGGGGGACAATGAGCAGTACTTC
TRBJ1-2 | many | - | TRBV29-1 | CSVLSAAYGYTF | TGCAGCGTACTATCCGCAGCCTATGGCTACACCTTC
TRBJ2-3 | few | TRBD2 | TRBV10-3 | CAISVGLAPTDTQYF | TGTGCCATCAGTGTGGGACTAGCGCCCACAGATACGCAGTATTTT
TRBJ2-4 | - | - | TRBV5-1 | CASRSDAAVDIQYF | TGCGCCAGCAGATCCGATGCGGCGGTAGACATTCAGTACTTC
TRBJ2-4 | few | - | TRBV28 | CASSLGGLFDTLAKNIQYF | TGTGCCAGCAGTTTGGGCGGTTTATTTGACACCCTAGCCAAAAACATTCAGTACTTC
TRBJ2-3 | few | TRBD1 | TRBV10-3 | CAISEPTGILTDTQYF | TGTGCCATCAGTGAGCCGACAGGGATCCTCACAGATACGCAGTATTTT
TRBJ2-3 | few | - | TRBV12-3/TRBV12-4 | CASSLKRASTDTQYF | TGCGCCAGCAGCTTGAAGCGGGCTAGCACAGATACGCAGTATTTT
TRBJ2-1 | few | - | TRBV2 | CASSDQGLEQFF | TGTGCCAGCAGTGATCAAGGGCTTGAGCAGTTCTTC
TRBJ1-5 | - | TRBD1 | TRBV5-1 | CASSLEGTGPSNQPQHF | TGCGCCAGCAGCTTGGAAGGGACAGGCCCTAGCAATCAGCCCCAGCATTTT
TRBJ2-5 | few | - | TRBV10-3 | CAISGETGQLRRQYF | TGTGCCATCAGTGGGGAGACAGGCCAACTCCGACGGCAGTACTTC
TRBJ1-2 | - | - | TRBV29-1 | CSVEDPRVNYTF | TGCAGCGTTGAAGATCCTCGGGTGAACTACACCTTC
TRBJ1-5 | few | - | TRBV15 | CATSRGFYSDSGSNQPQHF | TGTGCCACCAGCAGAGGTTTTTATTCGGACAGCGGTAGCAATCAGCCCCAGCATTTT
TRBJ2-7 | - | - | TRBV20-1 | CSARAGTTHEQYF | TGCAGTGCTAGAGCGGGAACGACTCACGAGCAGTACTTC
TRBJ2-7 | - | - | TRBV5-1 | CASSLDESLARTCEQYF | TGCGCCAGCAGCTTGGATGAATCACTAGCCCGAACCTGCGAGCAGTACTTC
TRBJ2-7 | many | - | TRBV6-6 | CASSYSDEQYF | TGTGCCAGCAGTTACTCGGACGAGCAGTACTTC
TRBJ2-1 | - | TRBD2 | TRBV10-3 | CAISVPSGRGHEQFF | TGTGCCATCAGTGTACCTAGCGGGAGAGGCCACGAGCAGTTCTTC
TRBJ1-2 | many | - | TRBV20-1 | CSARAGSYYGYTF | TGCAGTGCTAGGGCAGGCTCCTACTATGGCTACACCTTC
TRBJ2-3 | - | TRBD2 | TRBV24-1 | CAISAVRLAGSGTDTQYF | TGTGCCATCAGTGCCGTACGACTAGCGGGATCGGGCACAGATACGCAGTATTTT
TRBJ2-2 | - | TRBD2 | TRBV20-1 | CSAQRTSGVTGELFF | TGCAGTGCTCAAAGGACTAGCGGTGTCACCGGGGAGCTGTTTTTT
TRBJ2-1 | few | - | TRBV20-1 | CSAYQGINEQFF | TGCAGTGCTTACCAGGGTATCAATGAGCAGTTCTTC
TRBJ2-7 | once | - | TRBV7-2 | CASSFISSSYNEQYF | TGTGCCAGCAGCTTTATTAGTTCCTCCTACAATGAGCAGTACTTC
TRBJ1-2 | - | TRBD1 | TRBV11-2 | CASSLVMAGGSYGYTF | TGTGCCAGCAGCTTAGTAATGGCAGGGGGCAGCTATGGCTACACCTTC
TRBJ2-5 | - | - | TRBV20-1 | CSASPLAQQETQYF | TGCAGTGCTAGCCCCCTAGCGCAACAAGAGACCCAGTACTTC
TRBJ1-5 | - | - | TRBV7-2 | CVSSLVDSNQPQHF | TGTGTCAGCAGCTTAGTCGACAGCAATCAGCCCCAGCATTTT
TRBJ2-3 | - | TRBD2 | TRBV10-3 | CAISESASGTSTDTQYF | TGTGCCATCAGTGAGTCGGCTAGCGGGACTAGCACAGATACGCAGTATTTT
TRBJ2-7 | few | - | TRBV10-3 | CATRQVYEQYF | TGTGCCACACGACAGGTTTACGAGCAGTACTTC
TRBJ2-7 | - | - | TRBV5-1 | CASSLQTGSGYEQYF | TGCGCCAGCAGCTTACAGACAGGTTCTGGCTACGAGCAGTACTTC
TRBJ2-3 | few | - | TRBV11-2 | CASRALPYRRTDTQYF | TGTGCCAGCAGAGCCCTGCCCTACCGGAGGACAGATACGCAGTATTTT
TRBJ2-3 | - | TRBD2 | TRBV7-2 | CASSLAGGLAAPTDTQYF | TGTGCCAGCAGCTTAGCGGGGGGACTAGCGGCCCCCACAGATACGCAGTATTTT
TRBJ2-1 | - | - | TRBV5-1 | CASSFPTGIQETQFF | TGCGCCAGCAGCTTTCCCACGGGGATCCAAGAGACCCAGTTCTTC
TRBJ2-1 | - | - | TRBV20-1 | CSAVRGTYNEQFF | TGCAGTGCGGTTCGGGGGACCTACAATGAGCAGTTCTTC
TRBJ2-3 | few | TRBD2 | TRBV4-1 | CASSQVLAGGEDTQYF | TGCGCCAGCAGCCAAGTTTTGGCGGGAGGTGAGGATACGCAGTATTTT
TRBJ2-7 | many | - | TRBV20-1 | CSARGSPYEQYF | TGCAGTGCTAGAGGATCCCCCTACGAGCAGTACTTC
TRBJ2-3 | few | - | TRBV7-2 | CASSLFGGPYTGTDTQYF | TGTGCCAGCAGCTTATTCGGGGGGCCCTATACGGGCACAGATACGCAGTATTTT
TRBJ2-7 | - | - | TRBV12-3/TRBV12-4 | CASSPGTGLVYEQYF | TGTGCCAGCAGCCCCGGGACTGGTCTCGTCTACGAGCAGTACTTC
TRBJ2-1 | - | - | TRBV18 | CASSPSLATYNEQFF | TGTGCCAGCTCACCGTCGCTAGCGACCTACAATGAGCAGTTCTTC